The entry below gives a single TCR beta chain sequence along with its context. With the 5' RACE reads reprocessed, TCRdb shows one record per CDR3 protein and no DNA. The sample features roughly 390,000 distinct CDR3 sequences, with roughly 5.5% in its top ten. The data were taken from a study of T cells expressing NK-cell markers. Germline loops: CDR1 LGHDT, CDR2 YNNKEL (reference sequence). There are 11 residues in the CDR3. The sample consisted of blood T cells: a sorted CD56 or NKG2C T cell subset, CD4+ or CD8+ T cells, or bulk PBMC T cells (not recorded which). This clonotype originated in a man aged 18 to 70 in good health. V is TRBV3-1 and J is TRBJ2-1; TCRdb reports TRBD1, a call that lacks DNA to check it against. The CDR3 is CASNKGYEQFF.